This T cell receptor (beta chain) originates from a study of blood T cell repertoires in COVID-19. The overall study: PBMCs, B-cell-depleted T cells, or T cells were the source of the cDNA or gDNA that made up the material.

The cohort comprised adults aged about 18 to 100 years residing in under 30 US areas. Sequenced by immunoSEQ multiplex PCR; TCRdb stores in-frame clones only, minus some. The sample has around 250,000 clones, around 84% seen once; the top ten hold 15%. The TCR sequence derives from a man aged 18 to 29 who had recovered from COVID-19. Sequenced sample: PBMCs or T cells enriched from blood (not recorded which).

The chain's CDR3 is CASARQGSEKLFF. CDR3 nucleotide sequence: TGTGCCAGCGCCCGACAGGGGTCCGAAAAACTGTTTTTT. V usage is TRBV27 and J usage is TRBJ1-4, with 8 nucleotides matching TRBD1. This CDR3 has 13 amino acids. The V gene's germline CDR1 is MNHEY and CDR2 SMNVEV (reference sequence). J gave up 8 bases and V 8 bases, and 7 bases lay outside the gene matches.